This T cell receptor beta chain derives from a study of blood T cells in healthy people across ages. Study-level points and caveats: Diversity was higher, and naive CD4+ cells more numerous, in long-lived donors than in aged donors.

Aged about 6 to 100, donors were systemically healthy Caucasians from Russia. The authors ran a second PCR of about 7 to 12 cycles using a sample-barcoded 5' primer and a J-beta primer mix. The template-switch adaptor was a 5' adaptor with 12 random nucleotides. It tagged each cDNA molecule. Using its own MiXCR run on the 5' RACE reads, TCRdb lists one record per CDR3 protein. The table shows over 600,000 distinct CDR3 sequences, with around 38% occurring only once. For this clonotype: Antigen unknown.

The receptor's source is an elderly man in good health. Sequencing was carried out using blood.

CDR3 DNA: TGTGCCAGCAGTTTTCCCGGACGAGGAGGGAATGAGCAGTTCTTC. As protein: CASSFPGRGGNEQFF. The chain combines TRBV28 with TRBJ2-1; a weak D match, TRBD2 (6 bases). The CDR3 runs 15 residues. V was trimmed by 3 bases and J by 7 bases, leaving 16 bases between them. The germline gives CDR1 MDHEN, CDR2 SYDVKM.